This T cell receptor beta chain was profiled in a study of PD-1 and CTLA-4 blockade in melanoma. This clone was seen a few times. Method: immunoSEQ multiplex PCR; TCRdb's copy keeps in-frame clones and lacks some. This repertoire shows 20,000 to 25,000 clones, roughly 88% found once; its top ten account for approximately 7.8%. V lost 4 bases, J lost 3 bases, and 1 base stayed unmatched. The CDR3 is made up of 14 amino acids. The V gene's germline CDR1 is SGHVS and CDR2 FQNEAQ. The J gene is TRBJ2-7, the V gene TRBV7-8, with TRBD2 matching 12 bases. The receptor was derived from a human donor with melanoma. Specimen: CD8+ T cells from peripheral blood, collected before anti-PD-1 treatment. The CDR3 DNA follows: TGTGCCAGCAGCTCGGGACTAGCGGGCTACGAGCAGTACTTC. This sequence encodes CASSSGLAGYEQYF.